This T cell receptor beta chain was profiled in a study of blood T cell repertoires in COVID-19. Across the whole study: The origin of the acute and convalescent COVID-19 samples was the United States, Italy and Spain. PBMCs, B-cell-depleted T cells, or T cells provided the cDNA or gDNA that made up the material.

In the study's own analysis: Quantification of nucleated cells was approximated via reference gene primer amplification. Here immunoSEQ multiplex PCR was the method, and the copy in TCRdb shows in-frame clones only, minus some. V and J calls and clone size are as listed in that table; D and trimming were resolved from the DNA. The sample has roughly 420,000 clones; 88% are singletons. Germline CDR1 and CDR2: SGHRS and YFSETQ. The CDR3 extends over 15 amino acids. V lost 4 bases and J 0 bases, leaving 11 bases between the germline ends. This study enrolled people aged about 18 to 100 from roughly 22 US geographic areas.

The sequenced sample was PBMCs or T cells enriched from blood (not recorded which). The sequence derives from a woman aged 25-40 years with acute COVID-19. J is TRBJ1-3 and V is TRBV5-1, with D maybe TRBD1 (5 bases). The CDR3 here is CASSPGDSSGNTIYF. The DNA for the CDR3 is TGCGCCAGCAGCCCAGGAGACAGCTCTGGAAACACCATATATTTT. Full variable domain (missing parts from reference TRBV5-1 and TRBJ1-3): KAGVTQTPRYLIKTRGQQVTLSCSPISGHRSVSWYQQTPGQGLQFLFEYFSETQRNKGNFPGRFSGRQFSNSRSEMNVSTLELGDSALYLCASSPGDSSGNTIYFGEGSWLTVV.